This T cell receptor (beta chain) comes out of a study of blood T cells in healthy people across ages. Primers used in a second PCR of roughly 7 to 12 cycles were a sample-barcoded 5' primer and a J-beta primer mix. In TCRdb, the 5' RACE reads were re-called with MiXCR into one record per CDR3 protein. This table holds approximately 1,000,000 distinct CDR3 sequences, 35% to 45% found once. Isolation per sample recovered at least 7 million PBMCs. The V segment lost 1 base and the J segment 7 bases; nucleotides outside the gene matches: 12. This CDR3 has 16 amino acids. Germline CDR1 MNHEY, CDR2 SMNVEV (reference sequence).

The chain joins TRBV27 to TRBJ2-7; 8 bases agree with TRBD2. The sample taken for sequencing was blood. The receptor was isolated from a man aged 18 to 30 in good health. The CDR3 sequence is CASSLFSGGALSEQYF. DNA of the CDR3: TGTGCCAGCAGTTTATTCTCCGGGGGGGCCCTCTCGGAGCAGTACTTC.